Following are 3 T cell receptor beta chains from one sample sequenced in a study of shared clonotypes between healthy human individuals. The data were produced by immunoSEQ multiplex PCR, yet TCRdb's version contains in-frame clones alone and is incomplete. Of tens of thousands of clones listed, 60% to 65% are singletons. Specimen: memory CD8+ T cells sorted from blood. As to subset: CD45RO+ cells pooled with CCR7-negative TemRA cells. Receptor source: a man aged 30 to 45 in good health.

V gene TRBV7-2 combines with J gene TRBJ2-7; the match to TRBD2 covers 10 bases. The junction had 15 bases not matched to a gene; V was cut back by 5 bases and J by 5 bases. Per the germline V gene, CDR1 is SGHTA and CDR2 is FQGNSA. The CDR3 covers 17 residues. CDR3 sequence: CASSPQVAGGPGNEQYF. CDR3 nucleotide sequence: TGTGCCAGCAGCCCCCAAGTAGCGGGAGGCCCGGGAAACGAGCAGTACTTC.

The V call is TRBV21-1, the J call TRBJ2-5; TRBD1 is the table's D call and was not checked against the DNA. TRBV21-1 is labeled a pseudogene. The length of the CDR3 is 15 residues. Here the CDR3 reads CASSKAVRVAETQYF. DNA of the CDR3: TGTGCCAGCAGCAAAGCCGTCAGGGTTGCAGAGACCCAGTACTTC.

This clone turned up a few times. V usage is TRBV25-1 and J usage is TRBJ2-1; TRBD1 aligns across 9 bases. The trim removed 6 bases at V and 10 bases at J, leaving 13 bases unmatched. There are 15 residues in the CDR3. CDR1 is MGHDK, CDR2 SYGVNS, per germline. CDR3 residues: CASRPRDRAGGEQFF. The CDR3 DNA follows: TGTGCCAGCAGACCTCGGGACAGGGCGGGCGGGGAGCAGTTCTTC.